This T cell receptor beta chain was retrieved from a study of T-cell reconstitution after alpha-beta-depleted transplantation in children. Unique molecular identifiers tagged the TCRbeta library. TCRdb re-called the PCR reads through MiXCR, storing one row per CDR3 protein. This table has nearly 400,000 distinct CDR3 sequences, just over 20% appearing once. The ends were cut back, 5 bases at V and 0 bases at J, with 13 bases in the middle. Germline-derived CDR1 and CDR2 are SGHVS and FQNEAQ. This CDR3 is 16 amino acids long. The sequenced sample was PBMCs from the stem cell graft donor, obtained from the stem cell graft. This clonotype was sampled from a human donor who donated a stem cell graft to a child with acute myeloid leukemia. This chain connects TRBV7-8 to TRBJ2-2, with D possibly being TRBD2 (5 bases). The DNA of the CDR3 is TGTGCCAGCAGCGGGGTGGGGAGCCCGAACACCGGGGAGCTGTTTTTT. Translated, it gives CASSGVGSPNTGELFF. Full variable domain (outside the CDR3, taken from reference TRBV7-8 and TRBJ2-2): GAGVSQSPRYKVAKRGQDVALRCDPISGHVSLFWYQQALGQGPEFLTYFQNEAQLDKSGLPSDRFFAERPEGSVSTLKIQRTQQEDSAVYLCASSGVGSPNTGELFFGEGSRLTVL.